One sample yielded the 32 T cell receptor beta chains listed below, sequenced in a study of CD8 T cells in ankylosing spondylitis (dated by TCRdb to 2015 to 2018). Libraries were prepared through 5' RACE. Sequenced using an Illumina HiSeq 2500. In TCRdb, the public reads were trimmed at Q25 with fastp and aligned with MiXCR, with productive beta chains retained. A single entry per CDR3 protein holds the most common genes and DNA from its merged rows. The sample records some 40,000 distinct CDR3 sequences, 9% to 12% of which are singletons. In total, the top ten clones hold around 15% of the sample. The sample consisted of blood, either unsorted or a sorted T cell fraction (not recorded which). The receptors originated from a male donor with ankylosing spondylitis or in good health (not recorded which).

This clonotype was counted at least ten times. The chain carries TRBV29-1 and TRBJ1-5, with D uncertain. The CDR3 totals 14 residues. The ends were cut back, 4 bases at V and 4 bases at J, with 14 bases in the middle. Germline CDR1 SQVTM, CDR2 ANQGSEA. The DNA of the CDR3 is TGCAGCGTTGGGGGAACAGACCCTAATCAGCCCCAGCATTTT. Translation gives CSVGGTDPNQPQHF. The full variable domain, its missing parts supplied by reference TRBV29-1 and TRBJ1-5, is SAVISQKPSRDICQRGTSLTIQCQVDSQVTMMFWYRQQPGQSLTLIATANQGSEATYESGFVIDKFPISRPNLTFSTLTVSNMSPEDSSIYLCSVGGTDPNQPQHFGDGTRLSIL.

This clonotype came up many times. The V call is TRBV5-1, the J call TRBJ2-5; TRBD2 agrees at 9 bases. The J segment lost 2 bases and the V segment lost 5 bases, leaving 4 bases of the junction unmatched. Per the germline V gene, CDR1 is SGHRS and CDR2 is YFSETQ. The CDR3 consists of 14 residues. The CDR3 sequence is CASRLAGEQETQYF. CDR3 DNA sequence: TGCGCCAGCAGACTAGCGGGCGAACAAGAGACCCAGTACTTC. Based on the CDR3 plus reference TRBV5-1 and TRBJ2-5, the full variable domain is KAGVTQTPRYLIKTRGQQVTLSCSPISGHRSVSWYQQTPGQGLQFLFEYFSETQRNKGNFPGRFSGRQFSNSRSEMNVSTLELGDSALYLCASRLAGEQETQYFGPGTRLLVL.

The rearrangement uses TRBV7-2 and TRBJ2-2, with 8 bases lining up with TRBD2. V lost 7 bases and J lost 7; bases outside the gene matches: 5. The length of the CDR3 is 13 residues. From germline, CDR1 is SGHTA and CDR2 FQGNSA. The CDR3 nucleotides read TGTGCCAGCACGGGAGGGCCGGGCGGGGAGCTGTTTTTT. It yields the protein CASTGGPGGELFF.

This clonotype was seen many times. The chain joins TRBV3-1 to TRBJ2-1; no clear D gene. With 1 base removed from V and 4 bases from J, the gap between germline ends came to 5 bases. The CDR3 has 13 residues. Germline CDR1 is LGHDT and CDR2 is YNNKEL (reference sequence). This CDR3 reads CASSQAGYNEQFF. The CDR3 DNA reads as TGTGCCAGCAGCCAAGCTGGTTACAATGAGCAGTTCTTC.

The chain couples TRBV27 to TRBJ2-1; D not resolved. CDR3 length: 12 residues. V lost 3 bases to trimming and J lost 7 bases, with 7 bases between them. Germline CDR1 and CDR2: MNHEY and SMNVEV (reference sequence). For the CDR3, the DNA is TGTGCCAGCAGTTTCGAACGGAATGAGCAGTTCTTC. This translates into CASSFERNEQFF.

V usage is TRBV11-2 and J usage is TRBJ2-7, with D unresolved. The germline V gene has CDR1 SGHAT and CDR2 FQNNGV. CDR3 length equals 15 residues. V lost 1 base and J lost 1, with 11 bases in between. Here the CDR3 DNA reads TGTGCCAGCAGCTTAGGTCGGGCGGTATCCTACGAGCAGTACTTC. It codes for CASSLGRAVSYEQYF.

This clonotype was recorded at least ten times. The rearrangement joins TRBV5-1 to TRBJ2-1; no reliable D call. The V end lost 0 bases, the J end lost 0 bases, and 7 bases lay between the germline ends. CDR3 length: 15 amino acids. The germline gives CDR1 SGHRS, CDR2 YFSETQ. CDR3 coding DNA: TGCGCCAGCAGCTTGGTTGGGGACTCCTACAATGAGCAGTTCTTC. The encoded protein is CASSLVGDSYNEQFF.

This clonotype came up many times. V and J are TRBV5-1 and TRBJ2-6, with D hard to call. V lost 0 bases and J lost 1, with 8 bases in between. The CDR3 consists of 16 residues. Germline CDR1 SGHRS, CDR2 YFSETQ. The CDR3 loop is CASSLAGLSGANVLTF. CDR3 DNA sequence: TGCGCCAGCAGCTTGGCTGGGCTTTCTGGGGCCAACGTCCTGACTTTC. The full variable domain, in which reference TRBV5-1 and TRBJ2-6 provide the parts outside the CDR3, is KAGVTQTPRYLIKTRGQQVTLSCSPISGHRSVSWYQQTPGQGLQFLFEYFSETQRNKGNFPGRFSGRQFSNSRSEMNVSTLELGDSALYLCASSLAGLSGANVLTFGAGSRLTVL.

This clonotype was recorded at least ten times. The chain recombines TRBV7-2 with TRBJ2-7; D assignment may be TRBD1 or TRBD2 (5 bases each). Germline assignment: CDR1 SGHTA and CDR2 FQGNSA. CDR3 length: 14 residues. Trimming stripped 5 bases from V and 2 bases from J, with 13 bases between. The CDR3 nucleotides read TGTGCCAGCAGCGAGGGGCCTATAACCTACGAGCAGTACTTC. Amino acid sequence: CASSEGPITYEQYF.

This clonotype was observed at least ten times. V gene TRBV28 combines with J gene TRBJ1-4; 11 positions match TRBD1. The CDR3 extends over 16 amino acids. Germline assignment: CDR1 MDHEN and CDR2 SYDVKM. Trimming at V came to 5 bases and at J to 7 bases, leaving 9 bases not matched to a gene. The chain's CDR3 is CASSPRGTGGFEKLFF. The CDR3 nucleotides are TGTGCCAGCAGTCCCCGGGGGACAGGGGGTTTTGAAAAACTGTTTTTT.

This clonotype appeared many times. This chain uses TRBV19 with TRBJ2-1, with D unclear. This CDR3 region has 15 residues. V was clipped by 8 bases and J by 8 bases, with 22 bases between them. The germline V gene has CDR1 LNHDA and CDR2 SQIVND (reference sequence). In nucleotides, the CDR3 is TGTGCCAGTCGACCCGACGATACACCTCCGGATGAGCAGTTCTTC. Encoded protein: CASRPDDTPPDEQFF.

The table lists this clonotype with many counts. The rearrangement links TRBV19 to TRBJ2-5; 7 bases align to TRBD1. Germline loops: CDR1 LNHDA, CDR2 SQIVND (reference sequence). The CDR3 is 15 residues long. The V gene end was trimmed by 3 bases and the J gene end by 4 bases; junction bases not matched to a gene: 8. The CDR3 spells CASSIARGQGETQYF. As DNA, the CDR3 is TGTGCCAGTAGTATTGCGAGGGGGCAGGGAGAGACCCAGTACTTC.

This clonotype was counted a few times. This sequence joins TRBV5-1 and TRBJ2-7; possibly TRBD2 for D (6 bases). The CDR3 runs to 13 residues. Germline lookup yields CDR1 SGHRS and CDR2 YFSETQ. V was shortened by 0 bases and J by 4 bases, with 8 bases between the two germline ends. The DNA for the CDR3 is TGCGCCAGCAGCTTGGAGGCGGGGTACGAGCAGTACTTC. This sequence encodes CASSLEAGYEQYF.

This clonotype has at least ten counts. The V gene is TRBV6-1, the J gene TRBJ2-5; 11 bases are shared with TRBD2. The CDR3 is 15 amino acids. Germline CDR1 is MNHNS and CDR2 is SASEGT. V dropped 5 bases and J dropped 5; count of bases not matched to a gene: 7. The CDR3 reads CASSPTSGRQETQYF. The CDR3 nucleotides read TGTGCCAGCAGTCCCACTAGCGGGAGACAGGAGACCCAGTACTTC.

The chain couples TRBV25-1 to TRBJ1-4; a weak D match, TRBD1 (5 bases). V was cut by 3 bases and J by 5 bases, with 22 bases left in between. In germline, CDR1 is MGHDK, CDR2 SYGVNS. The CDR3 is made up of 18 amino acids. CDR3 in amino acids: CASSDAGLGGGLNEKLFF. The CDR3 region has the DNA TGTGCCAGCAGTGATGCAGGGCTTGGTGGGGGACTAAATGAAAAACTGTTTTTT.

This clonotype was found many times. The chain has TRBV28 and TRBJ2-3, with unresolved D. Trimming removed 3 bases at V and 3 bases at J, with 13 bases between. CDR3 size: 15 residues. Germline lookup yields CDR1 MDHEN and CDR2 SYDVKM. Here the CDR3 reads CASSLGRMGTDTQYF. CDR3 coding DNA: TGTGCCAGCAGTTTGGGCCGGATGGGAACAGATACGCAGTATTTT.

At least ten counts were recorded for this clonotype. The V gene is TRBV24-1, the J gene TRBJ2-1; TRBD2 aligns across 12 bases. The J segment lost 4 bases and the V segment lost 0 bases, leaving 9 bases of the junction unmatched. Germline V lookup: CDR1 KGHDR, CDR2 SFDVKD. CDR3 length: 19 residues. This CDR3 is CATSDLVLAGGPKYNEQFF. In DNA form, the CDR3 reads TGTGCCACCAGTGATTTGGTCCTAGCGGGAGGGCCAAAATACAATGAGCAGTTCTTC.

This clonotype was counted many times. The chain has TRBV2 and TRBJ2-7; 14 bases align to TRBD2. The germline CDR1 and CDR2 sequences are SNHLY and FYNNEI. The CDR3 spans 14 residues. The trim removed 6 bases at V and 4 bases at J, leaving 2 bases unmatched. The CDR3 spells CASRRLAGGYEQYF. The CDR3 coding sequence is TGTGCCAGCAGGAGACTAGCGGGAGGGTACGAGCAGTACTTC.

The V call is TRBV29-1, the J call TRBJ2-2; 9 nucleotides align to TRBD1. In germline, CDR1 is SQVTM, CDR2 ANQGSEA. V lost 7 bases, J lost 0 bases, and 15 bases stayed unmatched. This CDR3 comprises 18 residues. DNA of the CDR3: TGCAGCGCGAGGGGACAGGGAGGTCTAGCGCCGAACACCGGGGAGCTGTTTTTT. It specifies CSARGQGGLAPNTGELFF.

This clonotype was observed many times. The CDR3 here is CASSPLPGLADSYNEQFF. CDR3 bases: TGTGCCAGCAGCCCGTTACCGGGACTAGCGGACTCCTACAATGAGCAGTTCTTC. The rearrangement links TRBV14 to TRBJ2-1; TRBD2 agrees at 11 bases. The CDR3 loop spans 18 amino acids. CDR1 SGHDN and CDR2 FVKESK come from the germline V gene. V dropped 4 bases and J dropped 0; count of bases not matched to a gene: 8.

This clonotype was detected ten times or more. The V gene is TRBV15, the J gene TRBJ2-2; the D gene is possibly TRBD2 (6 bases). Germline CDR1 reads LNHNV; CDR2 reads YYDKDF (reference sequence). V gave up 5 bases and J gave up 7 bases, with 14 bases separating them. This CDR3 contains 14 residues. The CDR3 DNA follows: TGTGCCACCAGCGACGGGAGCGAGATCGGGGAGCTGTTTTTT. It yields the protein CATSDGSEIGELFF.

The CDR3 reads CASSPRLAGGFTDTQYF. CDR3 in DNA: TGTGCCAGCTCACCACGGCTAGCGGGAGGGTTCACAGATACGCAGTATTTT. The J gene is TRBJ2-3, the V gene TRBV18, with 12 bases that match TRBD2. With V trimmed by 1 base and J by 2 bases, 4 bases remained unmatched. The CDR3 is 17 amino acids. Germline CDR1 reads KGHSH; CDR2 reads LQKENI.

This clonotype has at least ten counts. Here the CDR3 DNA reads TGTGCCAGCAGCTTGGACAGCTACAATGAGCAGTTCTTC. It is translated as CASSLDSYNEQFF. The chain links TRBV5-6 to TRBJ2-1; no firm D call. The CDR3 has 13 residues. CDR1 and CDR2 (germline): SGHDT, YYEEEE. The V end was cut by 0 bases, the J end by 3 bases, with 4 bases between.

This clonotype was detected ten times or more. V and J are TRBV7-3 and TRBJ2-7, with D hard to call. The CDR3 is 13 amino acids. Between the trimmed V and J ends, which lost 3 bases and 4 bases, there was a span of 10 bases. In germline, CDR1 is SGHTA, CDR2 FQGTGA. This CDR3 reads CASSFSPGYEQYF. The CDR3 DNA reads TGTGCCAGCAGCTTCTCCCCTGGGTACGAGCAGTACTTC.

This clonotype was observed many times. V gene TRBV5-1 combines with J gene TRBJ2-5, with 8 positions matching TRBD2. J was trimmed by 4 bases and V by 4 bases; bases with no gene match: 3. The CDR3 contains 13 residues. CDR1 is SGHRS and CDR2 is YFSETQ in the germline V gene. The CDR3 is CASSAGLGETQYF. The CDR3, as DNA: TGCGCCAGCAGCGCGGGACTAGGAGAGACCCAGTACTTC.

This clonotype was recorded at least ten times. This chain joins TRBV5-4 and TRBJ2-2, with TRBD2 identical over 11 bases. This CDR3 comprises 16 residues. V lost 3 bases and J lost 8; bases outside the gene matches: 9. Looked up from germline, CDR1 is SGHNT and CDR2 is YYREEE (reference sequence). CDR3 sequence reads: CASSSGTSGPLGELFF. The CDR3 nucleotides read TGTGCCAGCAGCTCCGGGACTAGCGGCCCTTTGGGGGAGCTGTTTTTT.

There are many counts of this clonotype. The chain uses TRBV7-9 and TRBJ1-1; a weak D match, TRBD1 (5 bases). The CDR3 covers 15 residues. The germline V and J ends were trimmed by 3 bases and 11 bases, with 22 bases remaining between them. CDR1 and CDR2 from the germline V gene are SEHNR and FQNEAQ (reference sequence). CDR3 sequence (DNA): TGTGCCAGCAGCTTGGTTCAGGGCGGGGGAGGTCGGGCTTTCTTT. Residues: CASSLVQGGGGRAFF.

This clonotype has a count of ten or more. This chain joins TRBV4-2 and TRBJ2-7; 8 bases map to TRBD1. In germline, CDR1 is LGHNA, CDR2 YNFKEQ. With 1 base clipped from V and 7 bases from J, the junction kept 3 bases outside the gene matches. The CDR3 spans 13 residues. CDR3 coding DNA: TGTGCCAGCAGCCAAGGTCGGACAGGGGAGCAGTACTTC. This encodes CASSQGRTGEQYF.

This clonotype occurred many times. The chain uses TRBV5-1 and TRBJ2-4; D may be TRBD1 or TRBD2 (5 bases each). Germline values: CDR1 SGHRS, CDR2 YFSETQ. The CDR3 spans 14 residues. The germline V and J ends were trimmed by 0 bases and 1 base, with 5 bases remaining between them. The chain's CDR3 is CASSLGDAKNIQYF. The CDR3 DNA is TGCGCCAGCAGCTTGGGGGACGCCAAAAACATTCAGTACTTC. Using reference TRBV5-1 and TRBJ2-4 for the parts outside the CDR3, the full variable domain is KAGVTQTPRYLIKTRGQQVTLSCSPISGHRSVSWYQQTPGQGLQFLFEYFSETQRNKGNFPGRFSGRQFSNSRSEMNVSTLELGDSALYLCASSLGDAKNIQYFGAGTRLSVL.

This clonotype showed up many times. The chain uses TRBV25-1 and TRBJ1-2; D is ambiguous. The V gene's germline CDR1 is MGHDK and CDR2 SYGVNS. Trimming cost V 5 bases and J 2 bases, with 12 bases left between them. The CDR3 sequence is 14 residues long. The CDR3 is CASSSFGRNYGYTF. In DNA, the CDR3 is TGTGCCAGCAGTTCTTTCGGGCGGAACTATGGCTACACCTTC.

This clonotype was picked up many times. The rearrangement links TRBV5-1 to TRBJ2-1, with 9 nucleotides matching TRBD2. The CDR3 runs 15 residues. Per germline, CDR1 SGHRS and CDR2 YFSETQ. Trimming removed 1 base from V and 2 bases from J; junction bases left unmatched: 1. The CDR3 sequence: CASSLSSGTYNEQFF. For the CDR3, the DNA is TGCGCCAGCAGCTTGTCTAGCGGGACCTACAATGAGCAGTTCTTC.

The rearrangement links TRBV29-1 to TRBJ2-1; unclear D gene. Germline V CDR1 and CDR2: SQVTM, ANQGSEA. This CDR3 is built from 13 residues. CDR3 region: CSVPRGPRNEQFF. Here the CDR3 DNA reads TGCAGTGTTCCTAGAGGCCCTAGGAATGAGCAGTTCTTC.